These T cell receptor beta chains were read from a single sample in a study of blood T cell repertoires in COVID-19. The protocol was immunoSEQ multiplex PCR, while the TCRdb copy is restricted to in-frame clones and leaves out a portion. This table has approximately 190,000 clones, about 86% appearing once. Material for sequencing was peripheral blood. The receptors were sampled from a man aged 30 to 45 with active or convalescent COVID-19. Each CDR3 is given with its conserved first and last residue. A D gene is named only where the DNA matches it firmly. Clone size is not always given. Where it is, it says once, few, many or a class for expanded clones.

v_gene: TRBV7-9
j_gene: TRBJ2-7
len: 14
d_gene: TRBD1
abundance: -
CDR3aa: CASSHRGSPYEQYF
CDR3nt: TGTGCCAGCAGCCACAGGGGCTCCCCTTACGAGCAGTACTTC

v_gene: TRBV5-5
j_gene: TRBJ1-2
len: 15
d_gene: TRBD1
abundance: few
CDR3aa: CASSLGTALSRGYTF
CDR3nt: TGTGCCAGCAGCCTAGGGACAGCCCTGTCCCGTGGCTACACCTTC

v_gene: TRBV9
j_gene: TRBJ2-7
len: 15
d_gene: TRBD1
abundance: -
CDR3aa: CASSVTGTGLDEQYF
CDR3nt: TGTGCCAGCAGCGTTACCGGGACAGGGTTAGACGAGCAGTACTTC

v_gene: TRBV4-1
j_gene: TRBJ2-1
len: 18
d_gene: TRBD2
abundance: -
CDR3aa: CASSQVALLAAGDNEQFF
CDR3nt: TGCGCCAGCAGCCAAGTCGCCTTACTAGCGGCAGGGGACAATGAGCAGTTCTTC

v_gene: TRBV5-1
j_gene: TRBJ1-5
len: 17
d_gene: TRBD1
abundance: -
CDR3aa: CASSPGTGVYSNQPQHF
CDR3nt: TGCGCCAGCAGCCCCGGGACAGGCGTCTATAGCAATCAGCCCCAGCATTTT

v_gene: TRBV5-1
j_gene: TRBJ2-5
len: 15
d_gene: TRBD1
abundance: -
CDR3aa: CASSGQGASQETQYF
CDR3nt: TGCGCCAGCAGTGGACAGGGGGCCTCACAAGAGACCCAGTACTTC

v_gene: TRBV3-1/TRBV3-2
j_gene: TRBJ1-6
len: 12
d_gene: -
abundance: -
CDR3aa: CASSSNNSPLHF
CDR3nt: TGTGCCAGCAGTTCTAATAATTCACCCCTCCACTTT

v_gene: TRBV7-3
j_gene: TRBJ2-5
len: 13
d_gene: -
abundance: -
CDR3aa: CASSPGVQETQYF
CDR3nt: TGTGCCAGCAGCCCGGGGGTTCAAGAGACCCAGTACTTC

v_gene: TRBV6-4
j_gene: TRBJ1-5
len: 16
d_gene: -
abundance: -
CDR3aa: CASSDSKRYSNQPQHF
CDR3nt: TGTGCCAGCAGTGACTCGAAACGGTATAGCAATCAGCCCCAGCATTTT

v_gene: TRBV27
j_gene: TRBJ1-1
len: 14
d_gene: TRBD1
abundance: -
CDR3aa: CASSFGQGLAEAFF
CDR3nt: TGTGCCAGCAGTTTTGGACAGGGTTTGGCTGAAGCTTTCTTT

v_gene: TRBV30
j_gene: TRBJ1-6
len: 15
d_gene: -
abundance: -
CDR3aa: CAWSRGRAFNSPLHF
CDR3nt: TGTGCCTGGAGTAGAGGCAGGGCGTTCAATTCACCCCTCCACTTT

v_gene: TRBV4-1
j_gene: TRBJ1-1
len: 15
d_gene: TRBD1
abundance: -
CDR3aa: CASSQAGQLNTEAFF
CDR3nt: TGCGCCAGCAGCCAAGCGGGACAGTTGAACACTGAAGCTTTCTTT

v_gene: TRBV24-1
j_gene: TRBJ1-4
len: 15
d_gene: -
abundance: -
CDR3aa: CATSEGGYFSEKLFF
CDR3nt: TGTGCCACCAGTGAAGGAGGGTATTTTTCTGAAAAACTGTTTTTT

v_gene: TRBV6-6
j_gene: TRBJ2-1
len: 15
d_gene: TRBD2
abundance: -
CDR3aa: CASSRGGGSYNEQFF
CDR3nt: TGTGCCAGCAGCCGGGGCGGGGGGTCCTACAATGAGCAGTTCTTC

v_gene: TRBV30
j_gene: TRBJ1-5
len: 16
d_gene: TRBD1
abundance: -
CDR3aa: CAWSPGDRVSNQPQHF
CDR3nt: TGTGCCTGGAGTCCCGGGGACAGGGTAAGCAATCAGCCCCAGCATTTT

v_gene: TRBV30
j_gene: TRBJ1-1
len: 13
d_gene: -
abundance: -
CDR3aa: CAWSLTDNTEAFF
CDR3nt: TGTGCCTGGAGTCTGACAGATAACACTGAAGCTTTCTTT

v_gene: TRBV7-8
j_gene: TRBJ1-5
len: 16
d_gene: TRBD1
abundance: -
CDR3aa: CASSLGTGETGQPQHF
CDR3nt: TGTGCCAGCAGCTTAGGGACAGGGGAGACGGGGCAGCCCCAGCATTTT

v_gene: TRBV12-3/TRBV12-4
j_gene: TRBJ2-1
len: 12
d_gene: TRBD2
abundance: -
CDR3aa: CASSEGGGLGFF
CDR3nt: TGTGCCAGCAGCGAAGGGGGGGGACTAGGGTTCTTC

v_gene: TRBV18
j_gene: TRBJ1-3
len: 16
d_gene: TRBD1
abundance: few
CDR3aa: CASSPGTGYSGNTIYF
CDR3nt: TGTGCCAGCTCACCTGGGACAGGGTACTCTGGAAACACCATATATTTT

v_gene: TRBV7-9
j_gene: TRBJ2-7
len: 15
d_gene: TRBD2
abundance: once
CDR3aa: CASSLEAGGSYEQYF
CDR3nt: TGTGCCAGCAGCTTAGAAGCGGGAGGGTCTTACGAGCAGTACTTC

v_gene: TRBV9
j_gene: TRBJ2-1
len: 12
d_gene: -
abundance: once
CDR3aa: CASSAGSHEQFF
CDR3nt: TGTGCCAGCAGCGCAGGGTCGCATGAGCAGTTCTTC

v_gene: TRBV2
j_gene: TRBJ2-2
len: 15
d_gene: -
abundance: -
CDR3aa: CASSGGSGRTGELFF
CDR3nt: TGTGCCAGCAGTGGGGGGAGCGGGCGGACCGGGGAGCTGTTTTTT

v_gene: TRBV5-1
j_gene: TRBJ2-2
len: 12
d_gene: -
abundance: -
CDR3aa: CASSGVTGELFF
CDR3nt: TGCGCCAGCAGCGGAGTCACCGGGGAGCTGTTTTTT

v_gene: TRBV6-5
j_gene: TRBJ1-2
len: 13
d_gene: TRBD1
abundance: -
CDR3aa: CASSPTGGGGYTF
CDR3nt: TGTGCCAGCAGTCCGACAGGGGGCGGAGGCTACACCTTC